These 7 T cell receptor beta chains originate from one sample sequenced in a study of T cell repertoires in cytomegalovirus infection. TCRdb fed the reads into MiXCR, producing one record per CDR3 protein. The sample has approximately 500,000 distinct CDR3 sequences; 10% to 12% are singletons. The sequenced sample consisted of PBMCs. The receptors here all came from a human donor in good health (CMV status not recorded). Some clones in this sample may be carry-over from other donors' samples.

This clonotype was picked up many times. The chain uses TRBV10-3 and TRBJ1-5; possible D gene TRBD1, 5 bases. The CDR3 is 14 amino acids. The V gene's germline CDR1 is ENHRY and CDR2 SYGVKD. Between the trimmed V and J ends, which lost 5 bases and 3 bases, there was a span of 11 bases. The CDR3 protein is CAISTGTANQPQHF. Here the CDR3 DNA reads TGTGCCATCAGTACCGGGACGGCCAATCAGCCCCAGCATTTT.

This clonotype has at least ten counts. V usage is TRBV29-1 and J usage is TRBJ1-4, with TRBD1 identical over 9 bases. The CDR3 runs 14 residues. V lost 7 bases, J lost 8 bases, and 11 bases stayed unmatched. The germline CDR1 and CDR2 sequences are SQVTM and ANQGSEA. DNA of the CDR3: TGCAGCGCTGTTAAACAGGGGGCGCAGGAAAAACTGTTTTTT. Amino acids: CSAVKQGAQEKLFF.

On this clonotype: One junction end does not reproduce the germline sequence, and a read error may be involved. The chain recombines TRBV29-1 with TRBJ2-5; 8 bases line up with TRBD2. Germline V gene data show CDR1 as SQVTM and CDR2 as ANQGSEA. The CDR3 is 13 amino acids. For the CDR3, the DNA is TGCGGCGTCGGGAGGGGTACCCAAGAGACCCAGTACTTC. Translating gives CGVGRGTQETQYF.

At least ten counts were recorded for this clonotype. The genes are TRBV7-2 and TRBJ2-7, with D possibly TRBD2 on 6 matching bases. CDR1 is SGHTA and CDR2 is FQGNSA in the germline V gene. The V end lost 4 bases, the J end lost 3 bases, and 13 bases lay between the germline ends. This CDR3 has 14 residues. The CDR3 protein is CASSSGSGRYEQYF. The CDR3 DNA sequence: TGTGCCAGCAGCTCCGGGAGCGGCCGCTACGAGCAGTACTTC.

The CDR3 is CSASRRTSGYKIYEQYF. In DNA, the CDR3 is TGCAGTGCTAGCCGCCGGACTAGCGGTTATAAAATCTACGAGCAGTACTTC. The chain carries TRBV20-1 and TRBJ2-7; 10 nucleotides match TRBD2. V lost 3 bases to trimming and J lost 3 bases; unmatched junction nucleotides: 14. Per the germline V gene, CDR1 is DFQATT and CDR2 is SNEGSKA (reference sequence). This CDR3 is 17 amino acids long.

This clonotype has a handful of counts. The chain uses TRBV20-1 and TRBJ2-3; D ambiguous. V dropped 4 bases and J dropped 0 bases, with 5 bases sitting between them. Germline assignment: CDR1 DFQATT and CDR2 SNEGSKA (reference sequence). The CDR3 sequence is 12 residues long. The CDR3 region is CSATLSTDTQYF. CDR3 nucleotides: TGCAGTGCTACACTAAGCACAGATACGCAGTATTTT.

V gene TRBV7-3 combines with J gene TRBJ2-5, with 16 bases identical to TRBD2. CDR1 SGHTA and CDR2 FQGTGA come from the germline V gene. This CDR3 is 18 amino acids long. J gave up 2 bases and V 5 bases, and 8 bases lay outside the gene matches. In DNA form, the CDR3 reads TGTGCCAGCAGCCCGGGACTAGCGGGGGGGTTCCCACAAGAGACCCAGTACTTC. Translating gives CASSPGLAGGFPQETQYF.